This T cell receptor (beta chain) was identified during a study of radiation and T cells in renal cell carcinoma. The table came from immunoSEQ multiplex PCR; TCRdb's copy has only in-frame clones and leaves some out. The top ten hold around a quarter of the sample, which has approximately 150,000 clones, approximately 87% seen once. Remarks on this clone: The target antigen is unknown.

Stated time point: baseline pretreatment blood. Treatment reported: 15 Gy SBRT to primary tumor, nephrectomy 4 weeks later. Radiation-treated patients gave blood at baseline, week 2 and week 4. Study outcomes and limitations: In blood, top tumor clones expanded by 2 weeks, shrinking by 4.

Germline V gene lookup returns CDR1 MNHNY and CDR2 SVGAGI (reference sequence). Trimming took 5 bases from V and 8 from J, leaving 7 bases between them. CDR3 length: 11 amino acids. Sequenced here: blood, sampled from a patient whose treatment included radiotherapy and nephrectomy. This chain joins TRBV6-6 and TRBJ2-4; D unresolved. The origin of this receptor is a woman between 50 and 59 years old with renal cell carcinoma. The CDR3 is CASSKRDIQYF. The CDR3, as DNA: TGTGCCAGCAGTAAAAGGGACATTCAGTACTTC.